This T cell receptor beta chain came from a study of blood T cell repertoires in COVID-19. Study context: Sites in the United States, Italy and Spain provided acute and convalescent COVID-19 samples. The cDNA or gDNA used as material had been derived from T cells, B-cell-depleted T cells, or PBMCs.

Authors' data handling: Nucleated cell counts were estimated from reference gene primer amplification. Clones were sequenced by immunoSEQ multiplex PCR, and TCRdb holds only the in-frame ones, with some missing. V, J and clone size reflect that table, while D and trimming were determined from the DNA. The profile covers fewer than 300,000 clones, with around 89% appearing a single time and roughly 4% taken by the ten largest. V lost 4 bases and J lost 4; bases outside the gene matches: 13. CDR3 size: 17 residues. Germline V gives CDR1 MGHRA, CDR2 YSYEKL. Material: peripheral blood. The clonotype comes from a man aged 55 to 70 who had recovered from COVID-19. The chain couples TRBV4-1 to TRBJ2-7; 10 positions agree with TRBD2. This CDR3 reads CASSPAGGAGGFYEQYF. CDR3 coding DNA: TGCGCCAGCAGCCCCGCCGGCGGAGCGGGGGGGTTTTACGAGCAGTACTTC.